This is a list of T cell receptor beta chains from one sample in a study of PD-L1 blockade in urothelial cancer. Generated by immunoSEQ multiplex PCR, the TCRdb table keeps only in-frame clones and is missing some. The sample has around 100,000 clones, more than 85% seen once. This sample comprised PBMCs, obtained around atezolizumab (anti-PD-L1) treatment. The receptor set was obtained from a man aged 55-75 years with urothelial cancer. CDR3s include the opening cysteine and the closing phenylalanine or tryptophan. D genes are given only for firm matches. Not every row has a clone size; where given, it reads once, few, many or a size class.

TRBV6-5	TRBJ2-7	.	14	once	TGTGCCAGCAGTTACTCTGGGCGGGACTACGAGCAGTACTTC	CASSYSGRDYEQYF
TRBV27	TRBJ1-2	.	14	.	TGTGCCAGCAGTTTGACGGGTTCTAACTATGGCTACACCTTC	CASSLTGSNYGYTF
TRBV18	TRBJ2-3	TRBD2	14	.	TGTGCCAGCTCGCGGGACAGCGGGGGGAATACGCAGTATTTT	CASSRDSGGNTQYF
TRBV7-9	TRBJ1-2	.	15	once	TGTGCCAGCAGCTCCCAGGGGACCCCAAACTATGGCTACACCTTC	CASSSQGTPNYGYTF
TRBV19	TRBJ2-3	TRBD1	15	.	TGTGCCAGTAAGGGGGCAGGGCTTCTCACAGATACGCAGTATTTT	CASKGAGLLTDTQYF
TRBV6-5	TRBJ2-3	TRBD1	15	.	TGTGCCAGCAGTTACTTTACAGGGGGAAGAGATACGCAGTATTTT	CASSYFTGGRDTQYF
TRBV4-2	TRBJ2-5	TRBD2	16	.	TGTGCCAGCAGCCAAGAGCCCGGGGGGGCCGGGGAGACCCAGTACTTC	CASSQEPGGAGETQYF
TRBV11-2	TRBJ2-1	.	16	.	TGTGCCAGCAGCAAACCGGGACTGAGCTCCTACAATGAGCAGTTCTTC	CASSKPGLSSYNEQFF
TRBV5-1	TRBJ1-5	TRBD1	15	.	TGCGCCAGCAGCTTGGAGGGACAGGGCAATCAGCCCCAGCATTTT	CASSLEGQGNQPQHF
TRBV10-2	TRBJ1-1	.	13	medium-sized	TGCGCCAGCAGTAGCAGGGAAAACACTGAAGCTTTCTTT	CASSSRENTEAFF
TRBV6-5	TRBJ1-4	TRBD1	14	.	TGTGCCAGCAGTAGGGACAGTATCCAAGAAAAACTGTTTTTT	CASSRDSIQEKLFF
TRBV6-5	TRBJ1-1	.	15	.	TGTGCCAGCACCGACCCGGGACAAAGGAACACTGAAGCTTTCTTT	CASTDPGQRNTEAFF
TRBV4-2	TRBJ2-2	TRBD2	19	.	TGTGCCAGCAGCCAAGGACTAGCGGGAGCCGTTTACGGGATCGGGGAGCTGTTTTTT	CASSQGLAGAVYGIGELFF
TRBV7-9	TRBJ2-7	TRBD1	15	.	TGTGCCAGCAGCTTGAGCCCCGACAGGGGCTACGAGCAGTACTTC	CASSLSPDRGYEQYF
TRBV4-3	TRBJ2-1	.	15	.	TGCGCCAGCAGCCAAGACGGTTGGGGCAGGGGCGAGCAGTTCTTC	CASSQDGWGRGEQFF
TRBV29-1	TRBJ2-1	.	16	.	TGCAGCGTTGGGGGTCGGGAGAGGGGTGGAGAAAGTGAGCAGTTCTTC	CSVGGRERGGESEQFF
TRBV18	TRBJ1-1	.	16	.	TGTGCCAGCTCACCACCGTCCCAGACAGGTCGAACTGAAGCTTTCTTT	CASSPPSQTGRTEAFF
TRBV4-1	TRBJ2-2	TRBD2	18	.	TGCGCCAGCAGCCAAGTTGGGGCTAGCGGGGGGAACACCGGGGAGCTGTTTTTT	CASSQVGASGGNTGELFF
TRBV25-1	TRBJ2-3	.	14	once	TGTGCCAGCAGTGGGGTAGGGGACACAGATACGCAGTATTTT	CASSGVGDTDTQYF
TRBV5-4	TRBJ2-1	.	16	.	TGTGCCAGCAGCCAAGATGGACTCCCTAACAACAATGAGCAGTTCTTC	CASSQDGLPNNNEQFF
TRBV5-1	TRBJ2-5	.	14	.	TGCGCCAGCAGCACGGGATCTCCCGAGGGAACCCAGTACTTC	CASSTGSPEGTQYF
TRBV5-4	TRBJ1-3	TRBD1	14	.	TGTGCCAGCAGCTTACAGGGGTCTGGAAACACCATATATTTT	CASSLQGSGNTIYF
TRBV5-5	TRBJ2-5	.	13	.	TGTGCCAGTAATCTCAGTCCCCAAGAGACCCAGTACTTC	CASNLSPQETQYF
TRBV11-1	TRBJ2-7	TRBD1	14	once	TGTGCCAGCAGCATCGACAGGGATAACTACGAGCAGTACTTC	CASSIDRDNYEQYF
TRBV5-1	TRBJ1-2	.	12	.	TGCGCCAGCAGCTCGACAGATTATGGCTACACCTTC	CASSSTDYGYTF
TRBV20-1	TRBJ2-1	.	11	.	TGCAGTGCTAGTTCCGGGTTAGAGCAGTTCTTC	CSASSGLEQFF
TRBV11-2	TRBJ2-3	TRBD2	17	.	TGTGCCAGCAGCTTAGTCTCCAGCGGGGGGGCCGCGAATACGCAGTATTTT	CASSLVSSGGAANTQYF
TRBV28	TRBJ2-1	.	13	.	TGTGCCAGCAGTGATAGCAGGGCGAATGAGCAGTTCTTC	CASSDSRANEQFF
TRBV5-4	TRBJ2-1	TRBD2	18	.	TGTGCCAGCAGCCCAGGGGGACTAGCGGGGGGAGACTACAATGAGCAGTTCTTC	CASSPGGLAGGDYNEQFF
TRBV28	TRBJ1-2	.	12	.	TGTGCCACCGCAGGGTCTAACTATGGCTACACCTTC	CATAGSNYGYTF
TRBV11-2	TRBJ1-2	.	13	.	TGTGCCAGCAGCCCCCCCAACAGGTCCAGCTACACCTTC	CASSPPNRSSYTF
TRBV28	TRBJ1-2	.	13	.	TGTGCCAGCAGTCCCAGGACAGACAATGGCTACACCTTC	CASSPRTDNGYTF
TRBV7-2	TRBJ2-2	.	16	.	TGTGCCAGCAGCTTACGGGGTAGCGGCAACACCGGGGAGCTGTTTTTT	CASSLRGSGNTGELFF
TRBV9	TRBJ2-2	TRBD2	15	.	TGTGCCAGCAGACTAGCGGGAGTTGACACCGGGGAGCTGTTTTTT	CASRLAGVDTGELFF